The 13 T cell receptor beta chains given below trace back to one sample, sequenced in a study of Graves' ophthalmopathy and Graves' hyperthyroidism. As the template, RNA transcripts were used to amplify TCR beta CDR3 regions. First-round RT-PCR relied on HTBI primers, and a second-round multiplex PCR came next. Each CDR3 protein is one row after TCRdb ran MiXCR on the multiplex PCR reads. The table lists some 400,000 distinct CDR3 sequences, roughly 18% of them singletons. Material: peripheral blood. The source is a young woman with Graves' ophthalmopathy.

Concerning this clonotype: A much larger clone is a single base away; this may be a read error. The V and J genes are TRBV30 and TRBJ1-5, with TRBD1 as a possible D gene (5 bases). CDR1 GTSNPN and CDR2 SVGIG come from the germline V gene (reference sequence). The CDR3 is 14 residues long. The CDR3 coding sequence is TGTGCCTGGAGCCGGGGCCTCGAGGGTCAGGCCCAGCATTTT. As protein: CAWSRGLEGQAQHF.

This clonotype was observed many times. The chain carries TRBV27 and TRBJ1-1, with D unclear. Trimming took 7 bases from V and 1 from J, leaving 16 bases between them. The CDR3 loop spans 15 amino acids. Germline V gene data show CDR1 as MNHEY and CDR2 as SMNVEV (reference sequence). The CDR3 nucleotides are TGTGCCAGCAAATTAACCCCGAGGACGAACACTGAAGCTTTCTTT. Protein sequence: CASKLTPRTNTEAFF.

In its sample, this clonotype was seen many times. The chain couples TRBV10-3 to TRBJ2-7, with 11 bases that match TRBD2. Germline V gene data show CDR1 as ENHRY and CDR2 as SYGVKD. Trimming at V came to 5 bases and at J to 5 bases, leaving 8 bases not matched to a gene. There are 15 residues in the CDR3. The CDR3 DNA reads TGTGCCATCAGTCCCCAACTAGCGGGAGTGGACGAGCAGTACTTC. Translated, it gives CAISPQLAGVDEQYF.

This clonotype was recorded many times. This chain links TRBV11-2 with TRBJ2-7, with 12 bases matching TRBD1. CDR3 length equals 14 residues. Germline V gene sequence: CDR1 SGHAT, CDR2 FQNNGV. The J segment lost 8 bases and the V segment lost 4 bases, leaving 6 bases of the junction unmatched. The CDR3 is CASSSTGTGGKQYF. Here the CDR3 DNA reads TGTGCCAGCAGCTCAACCGGGACAGGGGGCAAGCAGTACTTC.

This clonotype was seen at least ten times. This chain's CDR3 is CATLADTGTGELFF. The CDR3 DNA reads TGTGCCACTTTAGCGGATACGGGAACCGGGGAGCTGTTTTTT. This chain joins TRBV2 and TRBJ2-2; weak D call: TRBD2 (6 bases). The germline V and J ends were trimmed by 10 bases and 5 bases, with 17 bases remaining between them. Germline V gives CDR1 SNHLY, CDR2 FYNNEI. The length of the CDR3 is 14 residues.

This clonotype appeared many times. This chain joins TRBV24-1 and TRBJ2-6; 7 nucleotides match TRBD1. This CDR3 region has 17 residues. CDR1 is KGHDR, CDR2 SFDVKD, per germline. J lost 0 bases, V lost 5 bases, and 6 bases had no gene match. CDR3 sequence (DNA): TGTGCCACCAGTGGAGGGGGCTTCCTCTCTGGGGCCAACGTCCTGACTTTC. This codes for CATSGGGFLSGANVLTF.

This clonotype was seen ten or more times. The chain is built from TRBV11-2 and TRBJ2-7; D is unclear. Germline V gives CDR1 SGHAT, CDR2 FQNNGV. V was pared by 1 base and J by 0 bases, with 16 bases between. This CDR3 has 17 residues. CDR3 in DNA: TGTGCCAGCAGCTTAGTTGCGGTTACGGCATACTCCTACGAGCAGTACTTC. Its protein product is CASSLVAVTAYSYEQYF.

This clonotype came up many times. CDR3 in DNA: TGTGCCAGCAGCCCCCGGACAGTCAGCCAAGAGACCCAGTACTTC. It translates to CASSPRTVSQETQYF. The rearrangement links TRBV4-2 to TRBJ2-5; tentative D call: TRBD1 (6 bases). The CDR3 totals 15 residues. CDR1 LGHNA and CDR2 YNFKEQ come from the germline V gene. V was clipped by 4 bases and J by 1 base, with 13 bases between them.

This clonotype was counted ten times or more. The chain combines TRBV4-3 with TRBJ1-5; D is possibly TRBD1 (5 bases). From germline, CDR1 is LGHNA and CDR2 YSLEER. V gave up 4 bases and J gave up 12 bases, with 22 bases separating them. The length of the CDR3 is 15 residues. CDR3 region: CASSLLIGTVYLQHF. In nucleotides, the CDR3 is TGCGCCAGCAGCCTACTTATCGGGACGGTATATCTCCAGCATTTT.

CDR3 sequence (DNA): TGTGCCAGCAGTCCTGGGACGGCCAAGGGCAATCAGCCCCAGCATTTT. Residues: CASSPGTAKGNQPQHF. This rearrangement joins TRBV28 to TRBJ1-5; tentatively, D is TRBD1 (5 bases). Germline V lookup: CDR1 MDHEN, CDR2 SYDVKM. The CDR3 length is 16 residues. Trimming removed 5 bases from V and 2 bases from J, with 16 bases in between.

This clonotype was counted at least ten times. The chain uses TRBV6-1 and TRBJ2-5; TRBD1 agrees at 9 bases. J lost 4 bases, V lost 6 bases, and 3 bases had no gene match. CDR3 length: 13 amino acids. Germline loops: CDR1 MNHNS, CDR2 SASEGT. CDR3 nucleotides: TGTGCCAGCAGGGGACAGGGCGGAGAGACCCAGTACTTC. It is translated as CASRGQGGETQYF.

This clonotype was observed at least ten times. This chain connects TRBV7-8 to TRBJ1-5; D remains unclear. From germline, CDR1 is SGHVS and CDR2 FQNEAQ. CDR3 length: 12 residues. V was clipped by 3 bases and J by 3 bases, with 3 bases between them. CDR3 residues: CASSLFNQPQHF. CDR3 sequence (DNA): TGTGCCAGCAGCTTGTTCAATCAGCCCCAGCATTTT. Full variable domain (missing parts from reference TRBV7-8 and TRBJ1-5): GAGVSQSPRYKVAKRGQDVALRCDPISGHVSLFWYQQALGQGPEFLTYFQNEAQLDKSGLPSDRFFAERPEGSVSTLKIQRTQQEDSAVYLCASSLFNQPQHFGDGTRLSIL.

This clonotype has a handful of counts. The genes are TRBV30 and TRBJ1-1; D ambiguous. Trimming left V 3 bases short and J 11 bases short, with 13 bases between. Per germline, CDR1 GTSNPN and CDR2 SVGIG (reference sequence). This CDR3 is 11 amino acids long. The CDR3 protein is CAWSPGRAAFF. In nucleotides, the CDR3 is TGTGCCTGGAGCCCCGGACGGGCCGCTTTCTTT.